This TCR beta chain is drawn from a study of cytomegalovirus exposure and HLA in healthy donors. Sampled while nominally healthy, donors likely had unrecorded immune exposures. Study-level results: Reports indicated that the classifier achieved high specificity and sensitivity in diagnosing cytomegalovirus status.

Germline V gives CDR1 KGHSH, CDR2 LQKENI. The ends were cut back, 3 bases at V and 2 bases at J, with 10 bases in the middle. The CDR3 spans 14 residues. This clone was counted a few times. Its antigen is unidentified. The PCR used 60 Vbeta and 13 Jbeta primers. The table came from immunoSEQ multiplex PCR; TCRdb's copy has only in-frame clones and leaves some out. In the table there are some 96,000 clones, around 80% of which are singletons. The sequencing sample was made of PBMCs. The gene calls are TRBV18 and TRBJ2-5, with D possibly matching TRBD2 (5 bases). The source of this sequence is a woman aged 60-75 years in good health and CMV-seronegative. CDR3: CASSPSGTQETQYF. CDR3 coding DNA: TGTGCCAGCTCACCGAGCGGTACTCAAGAGACCCAGTACTTC.